The 18 T cell receptor beta chains given below trace back to one sample, sequenced in a study of cytomegalovirus exposure and HLA in healthy donors. The PCR used 60 Vbeta and 13 Jbeta primers. The protocol was immunoSEQ multiplex PCR, while the TCRdb copy is restricted to in-frame clones and leaves out a portion. The sample records 120,000 to 150,000 clones, about 74% being singletons. Sequenced input: PBMCs. These TCRs come from a woman between 40 and 55 years old in good health and CMV-seronegative.

The chain uses TRBV28 and TRBJ1-5; no reliable D call. The germline V gene has CDR1 MDHEN and CDR2 SYDVKM. The CDR3 extends over 13 amino acids. V dropped 8 bases and J dropped 5 bases, with 13 bases sitting between them. The CDR3 DNA sequence: TGTGCCAGCGGTGGGCAGTTAGATCAGCCCCAGCATTTT. Protein product: CASGGQLDQPQHF.

This chain links TRBV5-1 with TRBJ1-5; 12 bases match TRBD1. V shed 3 bases and J 3 bases; nucleotides not matched to a gene: 10. The germline gives CDR1 SGHRS, CDR2 YFSETQ. The CDR3 loop spans 18 amino acids. CDR3 sequence (DNA): TGCGCCAGCAGCTCCCAGGGGGGGACAGGGGGCCTCAATCAGCCCCAGCATTTT. This sequence encodes CASSSQGGTGGLNQPQHF.

V usage is TRBV6-1 and J usage is TRBJ2-2; D remains ambiguous. Trimming pared 3 bases from V and 3 bases from J, leaving 14 bases between. This CDR3 has 16 amino acids. From germline, CDR1 is MNHNS and CDR2 SASEGT. The CDR3, as DNA: TGTGCCAGCAGTGAGGTCACAGAAGTTTACACCGGGGAGCTGTTTTTT. It yields the protein CASSEVTEVYTGELFF.

CDR3 in amino acids: CASSPGNRGAETQYF. The DNA for the CDR3 is TGTGCCAGCAGCCCCGGTAACCGTGGTGCAGAGACCCAGTACTTC. The chain couples TRBV7-8 to TRBJ2-5; D not resolved. Germline loops: CDR1 SGHVS, CDR2 FQNEAQ. The CDR3 consists of 15 residues. V was clipped by 5 bases and J by 4 bases, with 17 bases between them.

As to this clone: The same CDR3 arises from other DNA sequences in this sample as well. The chain uses TRBV6-1 and TRBJ2-7, with D perhaps matching TRBD1 (7 bases). In germline, CDR1 is MNHNS, CDR2 SASEGT. CDR3 size: 15 residues. V lost 8 bases and J lost 5, with 22 bases in between. The CDR3 DNA reads as TGTGCCAGCCCCGTAGGGGGCGCGGGGTCTGACGAGCAGTACTTC. This encodes CASPVGGAGSDEQYF.

The rearrangement joins TRBV6-1 to TRBJ2-5; TRBD2 matches at 7 bases. CDR1 is MNHNS and CDR2 is SASEGT in the germline V gene. The CDR3 runs to 16 residues. V was pared by 0 bases and J by 5 bases, with 9 bases of the junction left unmatched. The CDR3 loop reads CASSEAFSGGRETQYF. The CDR3 coding sequence is TGTGCCAGCAGTGAAGCATTTTCGGGGGGAAGGGAGACCCAGTACTTC.

About this clone itself: The same CDR3 can be traced to other DNA sequences in this sample. The chain is built from TRBV5-1 and TRBJ2-5; 8 bases are a match to TRBD1. Germline V gene lookup returns CDR1 SGHRS and CDR2 YFSETQ. The V and J ends lost 4 bases and 4 bases, in that order; junction bases with no gene match: 6. This CDR3 is 14 amino acids long. DNA of the CDR3: TGCGCCAGCAGCCCACGACAGGGGAGAGAGACCCAGTACTTC. Protein: CASSPRQGRETQYF.

V and J are TRBV27 and TRBJ1-5; D may be TRBD1 (6 bases). CDR1 and CDR2 (germline): MNHEY, SMNVEV (reference sequence). The CDR3 spans 15 residues. The V and J ends lost 5 bases and 5 bases respectively, with 16 bases between them. The CDR3 DNA reads as TGTGCCAGCAGTCCCGTAGCCCCAGGGGATCAGCCCCAGCATTTT. It translates to CASSPVAPGDQPQHF.

The CDR3 is CATSRDAGTGELFF. The CDR3, as DNA: TGTGCCACCAGCAGAGATGCGGGCACCGGGGAGCTGTTTTTT. This rearrangement joins TRBV15 to TRBJ2-2, with D perhaps matching TRBD2 (5 bases). CDR1 and CDR2 (germline): LNHNV, YYDKDF (reference sequence). The CDR3 totals 14 residues. V lost 0 bases to trimming and J lost 4 bases, with 6 bases between them.

This clone showed up just a few times. The chain employs TRBV19 and TRBJ1-1; 7 bases map to TRBD1. The length of the CDR3 is 13 residues. Trimming took 4 bases from V and 4 from J; bases not matched to a gene: 3. CDR1 is LNHDA and CDR2 is SQIVND in the germline V gene (reference sequence). CDR3 protein: CASSRAGGTEAFF. CDR3 sequence (DNA): TGTGCCAGTAGTAGGGCAGGGGGCACTGAAGCTTTCTTT.

In its sample, this clone was seen a few times. The genes are TRBV5-1 and TRBJ1-4, with no clear D. The CDR3 length is 16 residues. Trimming cost V 0 bases and J 4 bases, with 13 bases left between them. The germline gives CDR1 SGHRS, CDR2 YFSETQ. CDR3: CASSLGAAGLNEKLFF. CDR3 bases: TGCGCCAGCAGCTTGGGGGCGGCAGGACTTAATGAAAAACTGTTTTTT.

The chain links TRBV2 to TRBJ2-5, with 7 bases that match TRBD1. The CDR3 is 12 residues long. Germline assignment: CDR1 SNHLY and CDR2 FYNNEI. With 10 bases clipped from V and 3 bases from J, the junction kept 5 bases outside the gene matches. The CDR3: CAIGTAKETQYF. CDR3 coding DNA: TGTGCCATCGGGACAGCTAAAGAGACCCAGTACTTC.

V and J are TRBV13 and TRBJ2-1; D is possibly TRBD1 (6 bases). The germline CDR1 and CDR2 sequences are PRHDT and FYEKMQ (reference sequence). The CDR3 loop spans 16 amino acids. Deletions cut 0 bases from V and 2 bases from J, with 11 bases between. The CDR3 is CASSLGARGAYNEQFF. The CDR3 nucleotides are TGTGCCAGCAGCTTAGGAGCCAGGGGAGCCTACAATGAGCAGTTCTTC.

This clone occurred a few times. The CDR3 here is CASSGRDGGNTEAFF. The CDR3 nucleotides are TGTGCCAGCAGCGGAAGGGACGGGGGGAACACTGAAGCTTTCTTT. The J gene is TRBJ1-1, the V gene TRBV5-6, with D perhaps matching TRBD1 (5 bases). The CDR3 loop spans 15 amino acids. V lost 4 bases, J lost 1 base, and 14 bases lay in between. CDR1 and CDR2 from the germline V gene are SGHDT and YYEEEE.

The V gene is TRBV7-9, the J gene TRBJ2-3, with D possibly TRBD2 on 5 matching bases. The V end was cut by 3 bases, the J end by 6 bases, with 13 bases between. Per the germline V gene, CDR1 is SEHNR and CDR2 is FQNEAQ (reference sequence). There are 14 residues in the CDR3. The CDR3: CASSFSLSGDTQYF. CDR3 nucleotides: TGTGCCAGCAGCTTCTCGCTTTCGGGGGATACGCAGTATTTT.

The chain employs TRBV11-2 and TRBJ2-3; possible D gene TRBD2, 7 bases. This CDR3 spans 16 amino acids. CDR1 and CDR2 from the germline V gene are SGHAT and FQNNGV. V was cut by 5 bases and J by 2 bases, with 17 bases left in between. CDR3 nucleotide sequence: TGTGCCAGCAGCGAACCGGGGGGCCCGGCCACAGATACGCAGTATTTT. Translating it yields CASSEPGGPATDTQYF.

The gene calls are TRBV5-1 and TRBJ2-6; D is possibly TRBD1 (5 bases). CDR3 size: 17 residues. Trimming removed 3 bases from V and 2 bases from J, with 15 bases in between. Germline V lookup: CDR1 SGHRS, CDR2 YFSETQ. CDR3 coding DNA: TGCGCCAGCAGCTGGGGCTCAACAGGAACTGGGGCCAACGTCCTGACTTTC. Encoded protein: CASSWGSTGTGANVLTF.

Regarding this clone: A read error may produce the germline difference seen at one junction end. The chain recombines TRBV7-9 with TRBJ1-1; D unresolved. Per germline, CDR1 SEHNR and CDR2 FQNEAQ (reference sequence). The CDR3 loop spans 15 amino acids. In DNA form, the CDR3 reads TGTTCCAGCAACACCTTGAAGGAGGTGAACACTGAAGCTTTCTTT. Translated, it gives CSSNTLKEVNTEAFF.